This T cell receptor (beta chain) originates from a study of T cells in Graves' hyperthyroidism and ophthalmopathy. Whole-study findings and limits: The blood repertoire included most of the expanded thyroid clonotypes above 0.001.

For Graves' hyperthyroidism to be stable, ophthalmopathy could not progress within 18 months. Exclusions: uncontrolled infection, other autoimmune disease, pregnancy, lactation. Amplified TCR beta CDR3 regions came from RNA transcripts. First-round RT-PCR of the TCR CDR3 relied on the HTBI primer set. TCRdb ran MiXCR on the multiplex PCR reads and lists one entry per CDR3 protein. The sample shows 450,000 to 600,000 distinct CDR3 sequences, about 14% of them seen only once. The sample holds many counts of this clonotype. The target antigen is unknown. V gave up 5 bases and J gave up 8 bases; unmatched junction bases: 7. The germline gives CDR1 MNHEY, CDR2 SMNVEV (reference sequence). The CDR3 length is 14 residues.

The sequence was obtained from a woman aged 40 to 49 with Graves' hyperthyroidism. This chain uses TRBV27 with TRBJ2-4, with 9 bases fitting TRBD1. Sequencing used blood. The CDR3 is CASSPLDRGDIQYF. The CDR3 nucleotides are TGTGCCAGCAGTCCGCTGGACAGGGGAGACATTCAGTACTTC.